Each of the 6 T cell receptor beta chains below was sequenced from the same sample in a study of T cells in Graves' hyperthyroidism and ophthalmopathy. Template material for amplifying TCR beta CDR3 regions consisted of RNA transcripts. Carried out on the TCR CDR3, a first-round RT-PCR used the HTBI primer set. One entry per CDR3 protein, called by TCRdb with MiXCR from the multiplex PCR reads. The sample records approximately 590,000 distinct CDR3 sequences, around 16% being singletons. Sequences were obtained from blood. These receptors were taken from a young woman with Graves' hyperthyroidism.

The J gene is TRBJ2-2, the V gene TRBV6-2 or TRBV6-3, with 9 bases identical to TRBD1. CDR3 length: 14 amino acids. J lost 6 bases, V lost 2 bases, and 1 base had no gene match. In germline, CDR1 is MNHEY, CDR2 SVGEGT. Written as DNA, the CDR3 is TGTGCCAGCAGTTACGGGACAGGGTCCGGGGAGCTGTTTTTT. It yields the protein CASSYGTGSGELFF.

This clonotype occurred many times. The chain carries TRBV11-3 and TRBJ2-5; a weak D match, TRBD2 (5 bases). V shed 0 bases and J shed 4 bases, with 21 bases lying between them. CDR3 size: 18 residues. From germline, CDR1 is SGHNT and CDR2 YENEEA. This CDR3 is CASSLDQFSRRTRETQYF. The CDR3 coding sequence is TGTGCCAGCAGCTTAGACCAATTCTCCAGGAGGACGAGAGAGACCCAGTACTTC.

The gene calls are TRBV19 and TRBJ2-1; D gene ambiguous. The CDR3 loop spans 13 amino acids. Trimming left V 3 bases short and J 5 bases short, with 8 bases between. Germline V CDR1 and CDR2: LNHDA, SQIVND (reference sequence). The CDR3 sequence is CASSIGNNNEQFF. CDR3 coding DNA: TGTGCCAGTAGTATTGGCAACAACAATGAGCAGTTCTTC.

The genes are TRBV4-1 and TRBJ2-5; 7 bases agree with TRBD2. Germline trimming cut 0 bases from V and 2 bases from J; bases unmatched to any gene: 6. CDR1 is MGHRA and CDR2 is YSYEKL in the germline V gene. The CDR3 consists of 16 residues. CDR3 in amino acids: CASSQEMGAGQETQYF. The DNA of the CDR3 is TGCGCCAGCAGCCAAGAGATGGGAGCGGGACAAGAGACCCAGTACTTC.

This clonotype was seen more than once but under ten times. The V gene is TRBV3-1, the J gene TRBJ1-1; no definite D call. This CDR3 is 14 amino acids long. V lost 4 bases to trimming and J lost 8 bases, with 17 bases between them. Germline V CDR1 and CDR2: LGHDT, YNNKEL (reference sequence). The CDR3 protein is CASSLRGSAPEAFF. CDR3 DNA sequence: TGTGCCAGCAGCCTAAGAGGGTCGGCACCAGAAGCTTTCTTT. The full variable domain, rest sourced from reference TRBV3-1 and TRBJ1-1, is DTAVSQTPKYLVTQMGNDKSIKCEQNLGHDTMYWYKQDSKKFLKIMFSYNNKELIINETVPNRFSPKSPDKAHLNLHINSLELGDSAVYFCASSLRGSAPEAFFGQGTRLTVV.

This clonotype was detected only a few times. The gene calls are TRBV7-9 and TRBJ2-5; no firm D call. Germline V gene data show CDR1 as SEHNR and CDR2 as FQNEAQ (reference sequence). Trimming took 2 bases from V and 4 from J, leaving 14 bases between them. This CDR3 is 15 amino acids long. The chain's CDR3 is CASSLRETSAETQYF. CDR3 in DNA: TGTGCCAGCAGCTTAAGAGAGACCTCGGCAGAGACCCAGTACTTC.